This is a list of T cell receptor beta chains from one sample in a study of OX40 agonist ivuxolimab in advanced cancers. TCRdb keeps only in-frame clones here, not all; method: immunoSEQ multiplex PCR. The table has tens of thousands of clones, 85% to 90% seen once. The sample in question was CD4+ or CD8+ T cells sorted from blood, obtained in a trial of the OX40 agonist ivuxolimab. The receptors come from an adult with an advanced solid tumor such as melanoma, head and neck, liver or kidney cancer. Each CDR3 is given with its conserved first and last residue. The order of the fields is D gene, V gene, J gene, clone size, CDR3 DNA, CDR3 protein. D genes are given only for firm matches. A clone size is listed for some rows: how often the clone was seen (once, few, many), or a class if it is expanded.

-	TRBV7-8	TRBJ1-5	-	TGTGCCAGCGCCGTTAGGCGCAATCAGCCCCAGCATTTT	CASAVRRNQPQHF
-	TRBV19	TRBJ2-7	many	TGTGCCAGTAGTATCCAGCTGGATTCCTACGAGCAGTACTTC	CASSIQLDSYEQYF
TRBD2	TRBV2	TRBJ2-1	once	TGTGCCAGCTGTGAGATAGCGGGAGATGAGCAGTTCTTC	CASCEIAGDEQFF
TRBD1	TRBV6-1	TRBJ2-7	once	TGTGCCAGCAGTAGGACAGGGATGTTTTACGAGCAGTACTTC	CASSRTGMFYEQYF
-	TRBV6-1	TRBJ2-3	-	TGTGCCAGCAGTGAACAGGGTCCAGATACGCAGTATTTT	CASSEQGPDTQYF
-	TRBV7-9	TRBJ1-4	-	TGTGCCAGCAGCTTAGCGGCGGACGGTAATGAAAAACTGTTTTTT	CASSLAADGNEKLFF
-	TRBV27	TRBJ2-7	-	TGTGCCAGCAGTCCCTCCTACGAGCAGTACTTC	CASSPSYEQYF
TRBD1	TRBV10-3	TRBJ2-1	-	TGTGCCACGGACCGGGACAGGGGTCGGAATGAGCAGTTCTTC	CATDRDRGRNEQFF
TRBD2	TRBV5-1	TRBJ2-1	-	TGCGCCAGCAGCTTGGATGCTAGCGGGACCTACAATGAGCAGTTCTTC	CASSLDASGTYNEQFF
-	TRBV7-9	TRBJ2-2	-	TGTGCCAGCAGCTTATCACGGGACACCGGGGAGCTGTTTTTT	CASSLSRDTGELFF
TRBD1	TRBV7-7	TRBJ2-5	-	TGTGCTAGCAGCTTAGACAGGGGAATGGAGACCCAGTACTTC	CASSLDRGMETQYF
-	TRBV10-3	TRBJ1-2	few	TGTGCCATCAGTGACGAGGGGAACTATGGCTACACCTTC	CAISDEGNYGYTF
-	TRBV4-1	TRBJ1-6	-	TGCGCCAGCAGCCTTCTCAAATCACCCCTCCACTTT	CASSLLKSPLHF
-	TRBV6-1	TRBJ1-4	-	TGTGCCAGCAGTGACCCGCATGACGGACGTGAAAAACTGTTTTTT	CASSDPHDGREKLFF
TRBD1	TRBV29-1	TRBJ2-6	once	TGCAGCGTTGAAGACCCGACCCCGGGACAGGGATGGGCTGGGGCCAACGTCCTGACTTTC	CSVEDPTPGQGWAGANVLTF
TRBD2	TRBV29-1	TRBJ2-2	-	TGCAGCGTTCGACGGACTAGCGGGAGGAGGCTGAACACCGGGGAGCTGTTTTTT	CSVRRTSGRRLNTGELFF
-	TRBV5-4	TRBJ2-1	-	TGTGCCAGCAGCTTGGCTTCCGGTGGAGCGGTTGAGCAGTTCTTC	CASSLASGGAVEQFF
TRBD2	TRBV11-3	TRBJ2-1	-	TGTGCCAGCAGCTACTTAGCGGGAGAAGCCTACAATGAGCAGTTCTTC	CASSYLAGEAYNEQFF
-	TRBV7-9	TRBJ1-5	-	TGTGCCAGCAGCTTAGAAGGGTTTGCCAATCAGCCCCAGCATTTT	CASSLEGFANQPQHF
-	TRBV28	TRBJ2-1	once	TGTGCCAGCACCCCCCCAGGGGCCGGGGGAAATGAGCAGTTCTTC	CASTPPGAGGNEQFF
-	TRBV7-9	TRBJ1-4	-	TGTGCCAGCAGCTTAGGGGGATACCAGGATGAAAAACTGTTTTTT	CASSLGGYQDEKLFF
-	TRBV19	TRBJ2-7	-	TGTGCCAGTAGAGGACCGACTCCTTTGTACGAGCAGTACTTC	CASRGPTPLYEQYF
TRBD2	TRBV11-2	TRBJ2-5	-	TGTGCCAGCAGCCCAGCGGGGGGGCGGAGCCAAGAGACCCAGTACTTC	CASSPAGGRSQETQYF
-	TRBV30	TRBJ1-1	-	TGTGCCTGGAGCGCGACAGGCGCGGGGTACGGAGCTTTCTTT	CAWSATGAGYGAFF
-	TRBV11-3	TRBJ2-2	-	TGTGCCAGCAGCTCCCGGTCGACTTCGAACACCGGGGAGCTGTTTTTT	CASSSRSTSNTGELFF
-	TRBV11-3	TRBJ1-4	few	TGTGCCAGCAGCTTATCAACTGTTGCTAATGAAAAACTGTTTTTT	CASSLSTVANEKLFF
-	TRBV28	TRBJ2-3	-	TGTGCCAGCAGTCCCCCCGGTGGGGCTACAGATACGCAGTATTTT	CASSPPGGATDTQYF
TRBD1	TRBV28	TRBJ1-3	-	TGTGCCAGCAGTTTATTCGCGGGACAGTCGAGTACGGGAAACACCATATATTTT	CASSLFAGQSSTGNTIYF
TRBD2	TRBV11-2	TRBJ2-3	-	TGTGCCAGCAGCTTAGATATAGCGGGGGACACAGATACGCAGTATTTT	CASSLDIAGDTDTQYF
TRBD2	TRBV6-1	TRBJ2-7	few	TGTGCCAGCAGTTCAGCGGGAGGTATCTACGAGCAGTACTTC	CASSSAGGIYEQYF
-	TRBV5-5	TRBJ2-7	-	TGTGCCAGCAGCCTCCTACAGGGAACCTCCTACGAGCAGTACTTC	CASSLLQGTSYEQYF
-	TRBV7-9	TRBJ2-5	-	TGTGTCAGCAGCTTACGTGCGGGACTCCTACAAGAGACCCAGTACTTC	CVSSLRAGLLQETQYF
-	TRBV5-1	TRBJ2-5	-	TGCGCCAGCAGCTTACTCTACCGGGAGACCCAGTACTTC	CASSLLYRETQYF
-	TRBV18	TRBJ2-1	-	TGTGCCAGCTCACCTGAGGAGGGCAGAATTAGGGAGCAGTTCTTC	CASSPEEGRIREQFF
TRBD1	TRBV9	TRBJ1-1	-	TGTGCCAGCAGCGTAGGAGGGGGCGGGGGATCCACTGAAGCTTTCTTT	CASSVGGGGGSTEAFF
-	TRBV18	TRBJ2-2	-	TGTGCCAGCGGACCAAAGAGCACCGGGGAGCTGTTTTTT	CASGPKSTGELFF
-	TRBV5-8	TRBJ2-1	-	TGTGCCAGCAGCTCTCTCCCAGGACCCGCACAGTTCTTC	CASSSLPGPAQFF
TRBD1	TRBV19	TRBJ1-3	-	TGTGCCAGTAGTCAAGGGACAGGCGGCGGAAACACCATATATTTT	CASSQGTGGGNTIYF
TRBD1	TRBV11-3	TRBJ1-1	-	TGTGCCAGCAGCGCCAGGGGGCGCGGTACGATGAACACTGAAGCTTTCTTT	CASSARGRGTMNTEAFF
-	TRBV30	TRBJ1-5	-	TGTGCCTGGGATACGGGGACCCGCAATCAGCCCCAGCATTTT	CAWDTGTRNQPQHF
-	TRBV29-1	TRBJ2-1	-	TGCAGCGTTGAGCAAGACAGGTTGGACAATGAGCAGTTCTTC	CSVEQDRLDNEQFF
-	TRBV13	TRBJ2-7	-	TGTGCCAGCAGCTTAGAAAGCGAAGGGGGAGGCTACGAGCAGTACTTC	CASSLESEGGGYEQYF
-	TRBV6-6	TRBJ1-4	-	TGTGCCAGCAGTTACTCGGACAATGAAAAACTGTTTTTT	CASSYSDNEKLFF
-	TRBV19	TRBJ1-2	-	TGTGCCAGTAGTCCGCAGACAGGTTCCTATGGCTACACCTTC	CASSPQTGSYGYTF
-	TRBV11-2	TRBJ1-2	once	TGTGCCAGCAGCCCGGATAATTACTATGGCTACACCTTC	CASSPDNYYGYTF
-	TRBV10-3	TRBJ2-7	-	TGTGCCACCGAGGGGGAGGACGAGCAGTACTTC	CATEGEDEQYF
TRBD2	TRBV9	TRBJ2-7	-	TGTGCCAGCAGCATCCGGGGGGTACCGCGGCACGAGCAGTACTTC	CASSIRGVPRHEQYF
-	TRBV7-3	TRBJ2-7	once	TGTGCCAGCAGCCCTGGGGGGGGCTTAGACGAGCAGTACTTC	CASSPGGGLDEQYF
TRBD1	TRBV28	TRBJ1-4	-	TGTGCCAGCAGTTCACAGGACAGGGTCGGTCTGTTTTTT	CASSSQDRVGLFF